What follows are 5 T cell receptor beta chains derived from one specimen sequenced in a study of T cells after yellow fever vaccination. MiXCR, run by TCRdb on the 5' RACE reads, gives a single entry per CDR3 protein. The table records 340,000 or so distinct CDR3 sequences, around 12% of them present only once. The sequencing here drew on CD4+ T cells sorted from PBMCs, taken 15 days after the yellow fever booster vaccination. The receptors originated from a man between 18 and 35 years old who received the YFV17D yellow fever vaccine.

This chain connects TRBV3-1 to TRBJ2-3; D remains ambiguous. The CDR3 sequence is 15 residues long. Germline-derived CDR1 and CDR2 are LGHDT and YNNKEL (reference sequence). Trimming stripped 3 bases from V and 1 base from J, with 11 bases between. The CDR3 sequence: CASSHTAPGTDTQYF. CDR3 DNA sequence: TGTGCCAGCAGCCACACGGCGCCGGGCACAGATACGCAGTATTTT.

The chain links TRBV6-2 or TRBV6-3 to TRBJ2-7; unclear D gene. Trimming cost V 5 bases and J 2 bases, with 16 bases left between them. CDR1 and CDR2 from the germline V gene are MNHEY and SVGEGT. This CDR3 region has 15 residues. This CDR3 reads CASSPLSQITYEQYF. In DNA form, the CDR3 reads TGTGCCAGCAGTCCTCTGTCGCAGATCACCTACGAGCAGTACTTC.

The chain is built from TRBV10-3 and TRBJ2-7; 10 bases line up with TRBD1. Germline V gives CDR1 ENHRY, CDR2 SYGVKD. CDR3 length: 13 amino acids. With 6 bases clipped from V and 9 bases from J, the junction kept 8 bases outside the gene matches. The CDR3 DNA is TGTGCCATCAGCCCGGGACAGGGGAACGGGCAGTACTTC. Translated, it gives CAISPGQGNGQYF.

CDR3 protein: CSAAVDTEAFF. Here the CDR3 DNA reads TGCAGTGCAGCAGTGGACACTGAAGCTTTCTTT. The V gene is TRBV20-1, the J gene TRBJ1-1; D uncertain. Trimming removed 6 bases from V and 3 bases from J, with 8 bases in between. Germline V gene sequence: CDR1 DFQATT, CDR2 SNEGSKA (reference sequence). There are 11 residues in the CDR3.

This sequence joins TRBV12-3 or TRBV12-4 and TRBJ2-7; 10 bases align to TRBD1. V shed 2 bases and J 2 bases; nucleotides not matched to a gene: 3. The CDR3 sequence is 15 residues long. The CDR3 sequence: CASSLWTGGTYEQYF. The DNA for the CDR3 is TGTGCCAGCAGTTTATGGACAGGGGGAACCTACGAGCAGTACTTC.